This note documents a single T cell receptor (beta chain) sequence. Antigen specificity is unknown. This specimen belongs to a study of cytomegalovirus exposure and HLA in healthy donors. The PCR used 60 Vbeta and 13 Jbeta primers. The table came from immunoSEQ multiplex PCR; TCRdb's copy has only in-frame clones and leaves some out. The table includes under 150,000 clones, roughly 69% detected once. Study-wide results and limits: For most subjects, TCR beta sequences were reported to predict HLA-A and HLA-B alleles with accuracy. In a later analysis, a missense DCLRE1C variant was linked to TCR beta V- and J-gene trimming.

This CDR3 spans 16 amino acids. Germline CDR1 reads SGHVS; CDR2 reads FNYEAQ. The clonotype comes from a human donor in good health. The chain links TRBV7-6 to TRBJ2-5, with a weak D call TRBD1 (6 bases). The J call may be mistaken, given a closer DNA end match to TRBJ2-7. The sequencing input was PBMCs. CDR3 sequence: CASSPTAGTRNSEQYF. The CDR3 DNA follows: TGTGCCAGCAGCCCGACCGCCGGGACACGGAATAGCGAGCAGTACTTC.